This note documents a single T cell receptor (beta chain) sequence. The table lists this clone with a count of one. Its antigen remains undetermined. Base qualities are not at hand, and no much larger clone is one base apart. The treatment or condition label on this specimen signifies: suppressive antiretroviral therapy. Cells were stimulated with anti-CD3/anti-CD28 magnetic beads as a nonspecific positive control representing the CD4+ T cell repertoire. Responding CD4+ T cells were sorted by upregulation of both CD40 ligand and CD69. HIV-1-infected adults in whom suppressive ART had been started during chronic infection were enrolled as participants. Participants had undetectable plasma HIV-1 RNA below 50 copies/mL for at least 4 years. To be included, participants needed a CD4+ T cell count above 400 cells/uL and a positive CMV serology. Before stimulation, PBMCs were isolated using density centrifugation and depleted of CD8+ T cells. Stimulation of CD8-depleted PBMCs was carried out for 15 to 20 hours with anti-CD28/CD49d costimulation, CD40-blocking antibody and enfuvirtide, to prevent new infections. Sorting was done on either a Beckman Coulter MoFlo Legacy or an XDP sorter, and propidium iodide was used to exclude dead cells. For samples with more than one million cells, genomic DNA was extracted with the QIAamp DNA Mini Kit, and for all other samples the Quick-DNA Microprep Kit was used.

The record originates from a study of persistence of HIV-infected CD4 T cells (dated by TCRdb to 2018 to 2021). Regarding the study in general: Suppressive ART had been received by participants for a median of around eight years. Peripheral blood samples of up to roughly 180 mL were collected at multiple time points, except for a couple of participants, who underwent leukapheresis at a single time point. Anti-CD3/anti-CD28 stimulation activated a higher proportion of cells, with a lower memory fraction, than antigen stimulation. CMV- and HIV-1 Gag-responding CD4+ T cells were isolated from ART-treated individuals so that antigen-driven clonal expansion of HIV-1-infected cells could be examined. The clonality of all cells in each sorted population was assessed by TCRbeta sequencing, whereas the clonality of infected cells was assessed by proviral sequencing. For the TCR cluster analysis across participants, 8 or 9 participants were included for CMV and more than five participants for Gag. Findings and caveats that apply to the study as a whole: The study involved few individuals and tested only a limited range of antigens. Because the TCR analyses were done in bulk, restricting them to just the rare CMV-responding cells that actually carried HIV-1 proviruses was not possible. Within the same sorted populations, TCR oligoclonality correlated with proviral oligoclonality. Significantly lower TCRbeta richness was observed in CMV- and Gag-responding cells than in anti-CD3/anti-CD28-responding cells, and higher oligoclonality was observed in CMV-responding cells than in CD3/CD28-stimulated and Gag-responding cells. Degenerate expanded CDR3beta sequences were enriched in antigen-responding cells, suggesting convergent selection of CD4+ responses to CMV and Gag.

CDR1 and CDR2 are read off the germline V gene as MNHEY and SVGEGT. V loses 6 bases at its end and J loses 6 bases; junction bases beyond the gene matches: 8. Including the terminal cysteine and phenylalanine, the CDR3 comprises 15 residues. CDR3 DNA only is kept here, 45 bases in frame from base 1. The immunoSEQ hsTCRB assay version 4 in survey mode was used to sequence TCRbeta repertoires from genomic DNA. Genomic DNA was diluted to 8.5 to 10 ng/uL, using up to about 1 ug per sample for TCRbeta sequencing. Per the source publication's procedure: TCRbeta data were analyzed in ImmunoSeq Analyzer 3.0, with diversity computed on productive nucleotide rearrangements. Using the Immunarch R package, the improved Chao index served to estimate lower-bound TCR diversity and the Gini coefficient served to estimate clonality. When different nucleotide rearrangements encoded the same CDR3beta amino acid sequence, each rearrangement was treated as a distinct clonotype. TCRbeta sequences significantly enriched in antigen-responding cells relative to anti-CD3/anti-CD28-activated cells were identified by differential abundance analysis. GLIPH2 grouped TCRs by predicted peptide-MHC specificity, both within each participant and across combined participant data sets. As stored in TCRdb, this immuneACCESS dataset retains in-frame rearrangements with V and J assigned. A fraction of the clones does not appear; measured against another copy, unresolved V genes explain less than half of the discrepancy, and the remainder lacks a known reason. V and J calls and clone size follow that table, whereas D and trimming were derived from the DNA. The sample data list 37,000 or so clones, and about 87% of these were observed just once. The ten largest clonotypes hold about 1.3% of the sample.

The sequence came from an adult man with HIV who was CMV-seropositive. Specimen: CD4+ T cells sorted from PBMCs after 18-hour stimulation, collected from a patient who received antiretroviral therapy. Taken with the paper, the label for cell subset or site translates to: CD40L+CD69+ CD4 T cells responding to anti-CD3/anti-CD28 beads, representing the overall repertoire. The receptor chain draws on TRBV6-2 or TRBV6-3 and TRBJ2-1, and 10 bases in between align with TRBD2. Here is the DNA: TGTGCCAGCAGCACCGGGACTAGCGTGTCCAATGAGCAGTTCTTC. Translated, it reads CASSTGTSVSNEQFF.